These 24 T cell receptor beta chains were sequenced from one sample in a study of T cells in Graves' hyperthyroidism and ophthalmopathy (dated by TCRdb to between 2018 and 2021). The library was prepared using multiplex PCR. TCRdb names Illumina HiSeq 2000 as the instrument used. TCR beta CDR3 regions were amplified from RNA transcripts. The TCR CDR3 was subjected to a first round of RT-PCR using the HTBI primer set and the Qiagen OneStep RT-PCR kit. The public reads were quality trimmed at Q25 with fastp and then assembled into clones with MiXCR by TCRdb, keeping productive beta chains. Each entry is one CDR3 protein sequence, shown with its most common DNA and genes. Within this sample are nearly 600,000 distinct CDR3 sequences, with 14% of them counted one time only. Of the sample, 5.8% falls within the top ten clones. The sequencing input was blood. The source of these receptors is a woman in her thirties with Graves' hyperthyroidism that later progressed to Graves' ophthalmopathy.

The V gene is TRBV15, the J gene TRBJ1-4, with 7 bases lining up with TRBD1. Germline V gene sequence: CDR1 LNHNV, CDR2 YYDKDF (reference sequence). The CDR3 consists of 16 residues. The trim removed 5 bases at V and 5 bases at J, leaving 11 bases unmatched. CDR3 nucleotide sequence: TGTGCCACCAGCGGGGAGGGACAGCCTTTCAATGAAAAACTGTTTTTT. Translated, it gives CATSGEGQPFNEKLFF.

The rearrangement links TRBV19 to TRBJ2-3; 12 bases line up with TRBD2. The J segment lost 5 bases and the V segment lost 4 bases, leaving 10 bases of the junction unmatched. Germline assignment: CDR1 LNHDA and CDR2 SQIVND (reference sequence). CDR3 length: 17 amino acids. CDR3 nucleotide sequence: TGTGCCAGTAGTAGTTATCGGACTAGCGGGGTCAAAGATACGCAGTATTTT. Translated, it gives CASSSYRTSGVKDTQYF.

This clonotype has at least ten counts. J is TRBJ1-4 and V is TRBV18; 8 bases match TRBD1. Germline V CDR1 and CDR2: KGHSH, LQKENI. After removal of 4 bases from V and 8 bases from J, the junction contained 9 bases not matched to a gene. The CDR3 consists of 15 residues. The CDR3 protein is CASSLMDRVKEKLFF. The CDR3 coding sequence is TGTGCCAGCTCACTCATGGACAGGGTAAAGGAAAAACTGTTTTTT.

This clonotype occurred many times. The CDR3 region is CASSVVTTPEAFF. DNA for the CDR3: TGTGCCAGCAGCGTAGTGACCACCCCAGAAGCTTTCTTT. This rearrangement joins TRBV9 to TRBJ1-1; D not certain. In germline, CDR1 is SGDLS, CDR2 YYNGEE. This CDR3 is 13 amino acids long. Trimming left V 0 bases short and J 8 bases short, with 11 bases between.

The rearrangement links TRBV5-4 to TRBJ1-2; TRBD1 is a possible D gene (5 bases). V lost 3 bases, J lost 8 bases, and 17 bases lay in between. CDR1 and CDR2 (germline): SGHNT, YYREEE (reference sequence). The CDR3 is made up of 14 amino acids. The CDR3 protein is CASSSFGGLEGYTF. The DNA of the CDR3 is TGTGCCAGCAGCTCCTTTGGGGGTCTCGAAGGCTACACCTTC.

In regard to this clonotype: Possible read error: a much larger clone is one base away. This rearrangement joins TRBV11-2 to TRBJ1-1, with D perhaps TRBD1 (6 bases). Trimming left V 7 bases short and J 1 base short, with 16 bases between. The CDR3 consists of 15 residues. Germline V CDR1 and CDR2: SGHAT, FQNNGV. In DNA form, the CDR3 reads TGTGCCAGCAACTCCCGGGGGGGGCCGAACACTGAAGCTTTCTTT. Its protein is CASNSRGGPNTEAFF.

This clonotype was observed at least ten times. The V call is TRBV27, the J call TRBJ2-5; D possibly corresponds to TRBD1 (5 bases). The CDR3 length is 15 residues. Germline lookup yields CDR1 MNHEY and CDR2 SMNVEV (reference sequence). Trimming stripped 5 bases from V and 2 bases from J, with 15 bases between. CDR3 residues: CASSLLRQGQETQYF. The CDR3 bases are TGTGCCAGCAGTCTCTTACGGCAGGGACAAGAGACCCAGTACTTC.

The chain joins TRBV6-1 to TRBJ2-2; TRBD1 is a possible D gene (5 bases). The germline CDR1 and CDR2 sequences are MNHNS and SASEGT. V gave up 6 bases and J gave up 1 base, with 9 bases separating them. There are 14 residues in the CDR3. CDR3 region: CASRDDRNTGELFF. CDR3 nucleotide sequence: TGTGCCAGCAGAGACGACAGGAACACCGGGGAGCTGTTTTTT.

The chain uses TRBV28 and TRBJ1-6; D is undetermined. Germline CDR1 is MDHEN and CDR2 is SYDVKM. Trimming took off 7 bases at V and 5 bases at J, with 12 bases between the two ends. The CDR3 contains 14 residues. The CDR3 nucleotides read TGTGCCAGCACCGACGGGGAGAATAATTCACCCCTCCACTTT. It codes for CASTDGENNSPLHF.

The chain has TRBV24-1 and TRBJ1-2; 10 bases line up with TRBD1. The ends lost 3 bases at V and 4 bases at J; junction bases unmatched: 7. There are 16 residues in the CDR3. Germline CDR1 and CDR2: KGHDR and SFDVKD. DNA of the CDR3: TGTGCCACCAGTGATCGCGGGACAGGGGCACCCTATGGCTACACCTTC. This translates into CATSDRGTGAPYGYTF.

The rearrangement joins TRBV4-1 to TRBJ1-1; the D gene is possibly TRBD1 (6 bases). This CDR3 contains 16 residues. V dropped 1 base and J dropped 4 bases, with 16 bases sitting between them. Germline V gives CDR1 MGHRA, CDR2 YSYEKL. CDR3 bases: TGCGCCAGCAGCCAAGCCCCCGGGACATCGTTCACTGAAGCTTTCTTT. This gives the protein CASSQAPGTSFTEAFF.

The table lists this clonotype with many counts. The chain joins TRBV2 to TRBJ2-2; D gene unclear. Trimming removed 0 bases at V and 5 bases at J, with 4 bases between. Germline values: CDR1 SNHLY, CDR2 FYNNEI. The CDR3 is made up of 13 amino acids. CDR3 nucleotides: TGTGCCAGCAGTGAAGCGGGGACCGGGGAGCTGTTTTTT. Translation gives CASSEAGTGELFF.

The genes are TRBV29-1 and TRBJ2-1; no clear D. V dropped 4 bases and J dropped 4 bases, with 17 bases sitting between them. From germline, CDR1 is SQVTM and CDR2 ANQGSEA. CDR3 length: 15 amino acids. CDR3 region: CSVAPSSAVYNEQFF. CDR3 coding DNA: TGCAGCGTTGCTCCCTCTAGTGCCGTTTACAATGAGCAGTTCTTC.

In its sample, this clonotype was seen many times. The rearrangement joins TRBV29-1 to TRBJ2-5; 10 nucleotides align to TRBD1. Germline lookup yields CDR1 SQVTM and CDR2 ANQGSEA. Trimming took 3 bases from V and 7 from J; bases not matched to a gene: 8. This CDR3 has 14 amino acids. The CDR3 bases are TGCAGCGTTGAGGGTCCGGGACAGGGGTGGACCCAGTACTTC. It encodes CSVEGPGQGWTQYF.

This clonotype was counted at least ten times. The V gene is TRBV12-3 or TRBV12-4, the J gene TRBJ2-7, with 7 positions matching TRBD2. The CDR3 consists of 15 residues. Trimming cost V 5 bases and J 0 bases; bases outside gene matches: 7. This CDR3 is CASSGPLAASYEQYF. The CDR3 nucleotides read TGTGCCAGCAGTGGCCCCCTAGCGGCCTCCTACGAGCAGTACTTC.

This clonotype was seen repeatedly, ten times or more. The V gene is TRBV6-5, the J gene TRBJ2-6; TRBD2 might be the D (5 bases). The V end lost 2 bases, the J end lost 4 bases, and 12 bases lay between the germline ends. This CDR3 spans 16 amino acids. CDR1 is MNHEY and CDR2 is SVGAGI in the germline V gene. The CDR3 is CASSYSGSRGANVLTF. CDR3 DNA sequence: TGTGCCAGCAGTTACAGCGGCAGTCGGGGGGCCAACGTCCTGACTTTC.

On this clonotype itself: This may be a read error: a much more frequent sequence differs by one nucleotide. The CDR3 does not end in the conserved phenylalanine or tryptophan, so this is likely a read error. The genes are TRBV7-9 and TRBJ1-1, with no clear D. There are 14 residues in the CDR3. Germline V gene data show CDR1 as SEHNR and CDR2 as FQNEAQ (reference sequence). Trimming pared 5 bases from V and 1 base from J, leaving 11 bases between. CDR3 nucleotides: TGTGCCAGCAGCCTAGACGTGGAGAACACTGAAGCTTTCCTT. The encoded protein is CASSLDVENTEAFL.

As concerns this clonotype: A much larger clone sits a single nucleotide away, making a read error possible. The chain joins TRBV19 to TRBJ1-1, with D hard to call. The V end was cut by 4 bases, the J end by 3 bases, with 18 bases between. Germline V CDR1 and CDR2: LNHDA, SQIVND (reference sequence). The CDR3 is 16 amino acids. In nucleotides, the CDR3 is TGTGCCAGTAGTACTTATTCTGCCTCGGCAGACACTGAAGCTTTCTTT. Residues: CASSTYSASADTEAFF.

This clonotype was seen many times. CDR3 in amino acids: CASTPDQGLFTGELFF. Written as DNA, the CDR3 is TGTGCCAGCACCCCCGACCAGGGGTTGTTCACCGGGGAGCTGTTTTTT. The genes are TRBV6-1 and TRBJ2-2, with a possible D match to TRBD1 (6 bases). The CDR3 runs to 16 residues. Germline V CDR1 and CDR2: MNHNS, SASEGT. The germline V and J ends were trimmed by 7 bases and 4 bases, with 19 bases remaining between them.

In this sample, this clonotype turned up many times. The V and J genes are TRBV12-3 or TRBV12-4 and TRBJ2-2; D perhaps matches TRBD1 (6 bases). Trimming stripped 7 bases from V and 5 bases from J, with 11 bases between. This CDR3 is 13 amino acids long. CDR3 in amino acids: CASKAQGTGELFF. Here the CDR3 DNA reads TGTGCCAGCAAGGCTCAGGGGACCGGGGAGCTGTTTTTT.

This clonotype was counted at least ten times. The rearrangement links TRBV20-1 to TRBJ2-2; the match to TRBD2 covers 10 bases. The V segment lost 3 bases and the J segment 4 bases; nucleotides outside the gene matches: 5. Germline V gives CDR1 DFQATT, CDR2 SNEGSKA (reference sequence). The length of the CDR3 is 15 residues. In nucleotides, the CDR3 is TGCAGTGCTAGGCCTAGCGGGAGTCGCACCGGGGAGCTGTTTTTT. This codes for CSARPSGSRTGELFF.

This clonotype was seen a few times. The rearrangement uses TRBV7-6 and TRBJ1-2; possibly TRBD1 for D (6 bases). Germline CDR1 SGHVS, CDR2 FNYEAQ. The germline V and J ends were trimmed by 1 base and 8 bases, with 14 bases remaining between them. The CDR3 runs to 14 residues. CDR3: CASSLELWGHGYTF. CDR3 nucleotide sequence: TGTGCCAGCAGCTTAGAATTGTGGGGGCACGGCTACACCTTC.

This clonotype was detected ten times or more. This chain joins TRBV19 and TRBJ2-7, with D perhaps matching TRBD1 or TRBD2 (5 bases each). The length of the CDR3 is 15 residues. From germline, CDR1 is LNHDA and CDR2 SQIVND (reference sequence). V gave up 5 bases and J gave up 3 bases, with 17 bases separating them. For the CDR3, the DNA is TGTGCCAGTAGTGGGTCCGGGACGGGCTTCTACGAGCAGTACTTC. Its translation: CASSGSGTGFYEQYF.

This clonotype has only a few counts. V and J are TRBV28 and TRBJ2-6; D is uncertain. This CDR3 comprises 12 residues. The ends were cut back, 6 bases at V and 2 bases at J, with 2 bases in the middle. Germline values: CDR1 MDHEN, CDR2 SYDVKM. The CDR3 DNA is TGTGCCAGCAGAACTGGGGCCAACGTCCTGACTTTC. Its protein product is CASRTGANVLTF.